This record looks at one T cell receptor (beta chain) sequence and its context. Unique molecular identifiers were incorporated during preparation of the TCRbeta library. Each CDR3 protein gets one entry after TCRdb re-called the PCR reads with MiXCR. The sample lists about 610,000 distinct CDR3 sequences; about 11% were seen once. The ends were cut back, 2 bases at V and 1 base at J, with 13 bases in the middle. The CDR3 spans 16 residues. Germline V lookup: CDR1 SGHTA, CDR2 FQGNSA. The data derive from a study of T-cell reconstitution after alpha-beta-depleted transplantation in children. This receptor was obtained from a human donor who donated a stem cell graft to a child with acute myeloid leukemia. The rearrangement uses TRBV7-2 and TRBJ2-3; D not certain. The starting material was PBMCs from the stem cell graft donor, obtained from the stem cell graft. The CDR3 reads CASSLNPAPRTDTQYF. DNA for the CDR3: TGTGCCAGCAGCTTAAATCCTGCCCCCCGCACAGATACGCAGTATTTT. Filled out from reference TRBV7-2 and TRBJ2-3, the complete variable domain reads GAGVSQSPSNKVTEKGKDVELRCDPISGHTALYWYRQSLGQGLEFLIYFQGNSAPDKSGLPSDRFSAERTGGSVSTLTIQRTQQEDSAVYLCASSLNPAPRTDTQYFGPGTRLTVL.